These 31 T cell receptor beta chains share one sample of origin, sequenced in a study of blood T cell repertoires in COVID-19. The assay was immunoSEQ multiplex PCR, and TCRdb's table has in-frame clones only and misses some. The sample has over 150,000 clones; about nine tenths are singletons. The sample taken for sequencing was peripheral blood. The source is a woman aged 55-69 years who had recovered from COVID-19.

The V gene is TRBV7-2, the J gene TRBJ1-1; possibly TRBD1 for D (5 bases). V lost 5 bases, J lost 5 bases, and 9 bases lay in between. The CDR3 is 12 amino acids. Germline V lookup: CDR1 SGHTA, CDR2 FQGNSA. The CDR3 region has the DNA TGTGCCAGCAGCCCCGGACAAACTGAAGCTTTCTTT. Translating it yields CASSPGQTEAFF.

V is TRBV6-4 and J is TRBJ1-2; weak D call: TRBD1 (6 bases). With 4 bases removed from V and 2 bases from J, the gap between germline ends came to 14 bases. Germline V gives CDR1 MRHNA, CDR2 SNTAGT. The CDR3 consists of 15 residues. The CDR3 sequence is CASSVSTGGNYGYTF. The CDR3, as DNA: TGTGCCAGCAGTGTCTCGACAGGCGGCAACTATGGCTACACCTTC.

The rearrangement links TRBV4-2 to TRBJ2-1, with TRBD2 identical over 9 bases. V was pared by 0 bases and J by 7 bases, with 7 bases of the junction left unmatched. Germline CDR1 reads LGHNA; CDR2 reads YNFKEQ. CDR3 length: 16 residues. The DNA for the CDR3 is TGTGCCAGCAGCCAAGATAAGCGGGGGGAGAGAAATGAGCAGTTCTTC. Its protein is CASSQDKRGERNEQFF.

This clone was recorded a few times. J is TRBJ1-5 and V is TRBV19; 7 nucleotides line up with TRBD1. Trimming removed 3 bases from V and 5 bases from J; junction bases left unmatched: 10. The germline V gene has CDR1 LNHDA and CDR2 SQIVND (reference sequence). This CDR3 contains 16 residues. CDR3 protein: CASSILAGGLDQPQHF. In DNA, the CDR3 is TGTGCCAGTAGTATTTTGGCAGGGGGATTGGATCAGCCCCAGCATTTT.

The CDR3 here is CATSEQDRDTGELFF. CDR3 sequence (DNA): TGTGCCACCAGTGAACAGGACAGGGACACCGGGGAGCTGTTTTTT. The chain has TRBV24-1 and TRBJ2-2, with 8 bases aligning to TRBD1. CDR1 is KGHDR and CDR2 is SFDVKD in the germline V gene. This CDR3 has 15 residues. Trimming cost V 4 bases and J 3 bases; bases outside gene matches: 3.

This chain connects TRBV12-3 or TRBV12-4 to TRBJ1-4; TRBD1 aligns across 9 bases. CDR3 length: 12 amino acids. V was pared by 6 bases and J by 8 bases, with 1 base of the junction left unmatched. The CDR3 loop is CASRTGGEKLFF. Written as DNA, the CDR3 is TGTGCCAGCAGGACAGGGGGAGAAAAACTGTTTTTT.

V is TRBV2 and J is TRBJ2-5; the match to TRBD2 covers 9 bases. V gave up 3 bases and J gave up 7 bases; unmatched junction bases: 12. The CDR3 consists of 16 residues. CDR1 and CDR2 (germline): SNHLY, FYNNEI. CDR3 amino acids: CASSDLKVAGVATQYF. For the CDR3, the DNA is TGTGCCAGCAGTGATCTTAAAGTAGCGGGGGTAGCGACCCAGTACTTC.

The chain has TRBV6-5 and TRBJ1-6, with D hard to call. V was shortened by 10 bases and J by 8 bases, with 15 bases between the two germline ends. Germline CDR1 reads MNHEY; CDR2 reads SVGAGI. This CDR3 comprises 13 residues. CDR3 in DNA: TGTGCCACCCGGCGGGCAGCCGATTCACCCCTCCACTTT. Encoded protein: CATRRAADSPLHF.

The J gene is TRBJ2-3, the V gene TRBV12-3 or TRBV12-4; D unresolved. There are 13 residues in the CDR3. The V end was cut by 4 bases, the J end by 2 bases, with 7 bases between. The CDR3 DNA sequence: TGTGCCAGCAGTTCCCCCAACACAGATACGCAGTATTTT. It specifies CASSSPNTDTQYF.

V gene TRBV24-1 combines with J gene TRBJ1-2; a possible D gene is TRBD1 (5 bases). There are 13 residues in the CDR3. V was trimmed by 0 bases and J by 6 bases, leaving 7 bases between them. Germline loops: CDR1 KGHDR, CDR2 SFDVKD. CDR3 in DNA: TGTGCCACCAGTGATTTGAGGGGAAATGGCTACACCTTC. Translated, it gives CATSDLRGNGYTF.

The CDR3 nucleotides read TGTGCAAGTCGCCAGAGCCGGGTAGGGGACGAGCAGTACTTC. Protein sequence: CASRQSRVGDEQYF. The chain employs TRBV12-2 and TRBJ2-7; the DNA was not used to check the table's D call, TRBD1. TRBV12-2 is classified as a pseudogene. CDR3 length: 14 amino acids.

This clone has just a few counts. The gene calls are TRBV12-3 or TRBV12-4 and TRBJ2-7; a possible D gene is TRBD2 (6 bases). This CDR3 region has 13 residues. The V gene lost 8 bases and the J gene lost 3 bases, with 14 bases spanning the gap. For the CDR3, the DNA is TGTGCCAGCCATAAGGAGGGGTTCTACGAGCAGTACTTC. Its protein product is CASHKEGFYEQYF.

The V gene is TRBV7-9, the J gene TRBJ2-1; D possibly corresponds to TRBD2 (6 bases). The length of the CDR3 is 14 residues. The germline gives CDR1 SEHNR, CDR2 FQNEAQ (reference sequence). V was clipped by 6 bases and J by 9 bases, with 18 bases between them. CDR3 DNA: TGTGCCAGCAGTGAGTACGGGGGAGTGAGTGAGCAGTTCTTC. The encoded protein is CASSEYGGVSEQFF.

The chain has TRBV7-9 and TRBJ1-6; a weak D match, TRBD1 (5 bases). CDR3 size: 14 residues. V was shortened by 3 bases and J by 3 bases, with 6 bases between the two germline ends. Germline CDR1 is SEHNR and CDR2 is FQNEAQ (reference sequence). CDR3 sequence: CASSFDSYNSPLHF. The CDR3 bases are TGTGCCAGCAGCTTCGACAGCTATAATTCACCCCTCCACTTT.

This chain links TRBV29-1 with TRBJ2-7, with D possibly TRBD1 on 6 matching bases. The CDR3 loop spans 15 amino acids. Germline V gene sequence: CDR1 SQVTM, CDR2 ANQGSEA. V was pared by 6 bases and J by 0 bases, with 18 bases between. The CDR3 reads CSVPNPDSASYEQYF. The CDR3 nucleotides are TGCAGCGTCCCGAACCCGGACAGTGCCTCCTACGAGCAGTACTTC.

The chain carries TRBV4-3 and TRBJ1-6; tentatively, D is TRBD1 (5 bases). The CDR3 has 15 residues. Germline assignment: CDR1 LGHNA and CDR2 YSLEER. The germline V and J ends were trimmed by 0 bases and 6 bases, with 9 bases remaining between them. The CDR3 DNA is TGCGCCAGCAGCCAAGACAGGGTTGGTAATTCACCCCTCCACTTT. Translation: CASSQDRVGNSPLHF.

In its sample, this clone was seen once. J is TRBJ2-7 and V is TRBV19; 7 nucleotides agree with TRBD1. Losses at the gene ends were 5 bases for V and 4 bases for J; bases not matched to a gene: 14. This CDR3 has 16 residues. Germline lookup yields CDR1 LNHDA and CDR2 SQIVND (reference sequence). CDR3 nucleotides: TGTGCCAGTAGTGACCTACAGGGGAATCCCCCTTACGAGCAGTACTTC. It yields the protein CASSDLQGNPPYEQYF.

In its sample, this clone was seen a few times. The V gene is TRBV19, the J gene TRBJ1-2; D not resolved. The CDR3 covers 12 residues. V lost 4 bases and J 0 bases, leaving 3 bases between the germline ends. From germline, CDR1 is LNHDA and CDR2 SQIVND (reference sequence). The CDR3 coding sequence is TGTGCCAGTAGTACAACTAACTATGGCTACACCTTC. It codes for CASSTTNYGYTF.

V usage is TRBV2 and J usage is TRBJ1-6, with D hard to call. This CDR3 contains 16 residues. CDR1 is SNHLY, CDR2 FYNNEI, per germline. The V end lost 6 bases, the J end lost 0 bases, and 12 bases lay between the germline ends. This CDR3 is CASSNTASSYNSPLHF. CDR3 DNA: TGTGCCAGCAGCAACACAGCAAGCTCCTATAATTCACCCCTCCACTTT.

V is TRBV29-1 and J is TRBJ1-1, with unresolved D. V was pared by 0 bases and J by 7 bases, with 6 bases between. The CDR3 covers 11 residues. Germline loops: CDR1 SQVTM, CDR2 ANQGSEA. The CDR3 nucleotides read TGCAGCGTTGAAGATCTCTTTGAAGCTTTCTTT. Its translation is CSVEDLFEAFF. The full variable domain, completed using reference TRBV29-1 and TRBJ1-1, is SAVISQKPSRDICQRGTSLTIQCQVDSQVTMMFWYRQQPGQSLTLIATANQGSEATYESGFVIDKFPISRPNLTFSTLTVSNMSPEDSSIYLCSVEDLFEAFFGQGTRLTVV.

This clone was detected only once. The chain combines TRBV27 with TRBJ2-3; D is perhaps TRBD1 (6 bases). V gave up 7 bases and J gave up 2 bases, with 19 bases separating them. The CDR3 runs to 16 residues. Germline V CDR1 and CDR2: MNHEY, SMNVEV (reference sequence). The CDR3 protein is CASTEGTGSPTDTQYF. The CDR3 coding sequence is TGTGCCAGCACCGAGGGTACAGGGTCACCCACAGATACGCAGTATTTT.

The chain employs TRBV5-1 and TRBJ2-1, with 10 bases lining up with TRBD1. With 6 bases clipped from V and 4 bases from J, the junction kept 10 bases outside the gene matches. The CDR3 is made up of 16 amino acids. CDR1 and CDR2 from the germline V gene are SGHRS and YFSETQ. The CDR3 region has the DNA TGCGCCAGCAACCCTTTTCCGGGACAGGGGTACAATGAGCAGTTCTTC. Protein: CASNPFPGQGYNEQFF.

The chain links TRBV28 to TRBJ1-1; a possible D gene is TRBD1 (6 bases). The V and J ends lost 4 bases and 3 bases respectively, with 15 bases between them. Germline V lookup: CDR1 MDHEN, CDR2 SYDVKM. The CDR3 contains 15 residues. The DNA of the CDR3 is TGTGCCAGCAGTTACCGTAGGGGGTGGGACACTGAAGCTTTCTTT. Encoded protein: CASSYRRGWDTEAFF.

In its sample, this clone was seen once. The rearrangement uses TRBV10-1 and TRBJ2-7, with D maybe TRBD1 (7 bases). Trimming removed 3 bases at V and 2 bases at J, with 14 bases between. CDR1 and CDR2 from the germline V gene are WNHNN and SYGVQD (reference sequence). The CDR3 is 15 residues long. The CDR3 spells CASSDGGTEPYEQYF. CDR3 in DNA: TGCGCCAGCAGTGATGGGGGGACAGAGCCCTACGAGCAGTACTTC.

The CDR3, as DNA: TGCGCCAGCAGCCCGTGGACTAGCGGGGGGGCGGTAGATACGCAGTATTTT. It codes for CASSPWTSGGAVDTQYF. The chain is built from TRBV4-1 and TRBJ2-3; 15 bases map to TRBD2. The J segment lost 5 bases and the V segment lost 4 bases, leaving 7 bases of the junction unmatched. Germline V gene sequence: CDR1 MGHRA, CDR2 YSYEKL. The CDR3 is 17 residues long.

The rearrangement joins TRBV2 to TRBJ2-3; 7 nucleotides match TRBD2. The germline gives CDR1 SNHLY, CDR2 FYNNEI. The CDR3 consists of 14 residues. The ends lost 4 bases at V and 5 bases at J; junction bases unmatched: 6. The CDR3 loop reads CASSVKAGLDTQYF. The CDR3 bases are TGTGCCAGCAGTGTTAAAGCGGGGCTAGATACGCAGTATTTT.

The CDR3 nucleotides are TGTGCCAGCAGGGAAGGACTAGCGGGGACCGGGGAGCTGTTTTTT. Protein product: CASREGLAGTGELFF. The chain recombines TRBV27 with TRBJ2-2; 12 bases align to TRBD2. The germline gives CDR1 MNHEY, CDR2 SMNVEV (reference sequence). The CDR3 is 15 amino acids. The J segment lost 5 bases and the V segment lost 6 bases, leaving 4 bases of the junction unmatched.

This clone was counted only a few times. The V and J genes are TRBV3-1 (or the pseudogene TRBV3-2) and TRBJ1-3; D not resolved. There are 14 residues in the CDR3. Trimming stripped 5 bases from V and 1 base from J, with 9 bases between. Germline V gives CDR1 LGHDT, CDR2 YNNKEL (reference sequence). CDR3 sequence (DNA): TGTGCCAGCAGCTATACAGTGTCTGGAAACACCATATATTTT. Translation gives CASSYTVSGNTIYF.

This clone is a singleton in its sample. V is TRBV12-3 or TRBV12-4 and J is TRBJ1-3, with D perhaps matching TRBD1 (5 bases). V was clipped by 6 bases and J by 8 bases, with 14 bases between them. The CDR3 is 13 amino acids. CDR3 sequence reads: CASSSQGGDTIYF. The CDR3, as DNA: TGTGCCAGCAGCTCCCAGGGAGGGGACACCATATATTTT.

The V and J genes are TRBV5-1 and TRBJ2-5; the D gene is possibly TRBD1 (6 bases). The germline V and J ends were trimmed by 6 bases and 1 base, with 13 bases remaining between them. Per the germline V gene, CDR1 is SGHRS and CDR2 is YFSETQ. This CDR3 is built from 14 residues. Written as DNA, the CDR3 is TGCGCCAGCACGCCTCAGACAGGCCAAGAGACCCAGTACTTC. Translation: CASTPQTGQETQYF.

This chain uses TRBV7-8 with TRBJ1-1, with a tentative D call TRBD1 (6 bases). CDR1 is SGHVS and CDR2 is FQNEAQ in the germline V gene. Trimming shortened V by 5 bases and J by 4 bases, and 14 bases separated the two germline ends. The CDR3 has 14 residues. CDR3 DNA: TGTGCCAGCAGCCCAACGGTCAGGGGCACTGAAGCTTTCTTT. Amino acid sequence: CASSPTVRGTEAFF.